The next 9 T cell receptor beta chains were all read from a single sample in a study of shared clonotypes between healthy human individuals. Only in-frame clones appear in the TCRdb table, and some are missing; sequencing was by immunoSEQ multiplex PCR. This sample has over a million clones, with approximately 97% found just once. Sequencing used naive CD4+ T cells sorted from blood. Regarding subset: CD45RA+ positively selected. The receptors shown here come from a man aged 30-40 years in good health.

V gene TRBV28 combines with J gene TRBJ1-1, with D possibly TRBD1 on 6 matching bases. Germline CDR1 MDHEN, CDR2 SYDVKM. The CDR3 consists of 14 residues. Deletions cut 6 bases from V and 0 bases from J, with 11 bases between. CDR3 sequence (DNA): TGTGCCAGCAGGCCGGGACACCTGAACACTGAAGCTTTCTTT. Translation: CASRPGHLNTEAFF.

This sequence joins TRBV5-1 and TRBJ2-1; 12 bases are shared with TRBD2. V dropped 4 bases and J dropped 4; count of bases not matched to a gene: 12. This CDR3 is 18 amino acids long. The germline gives CDR1 SGHRS, CDR2 YFSETQ. This chain's CDR3 is CASSLPTRLAGDYNEQFF. The CDR3, as DNA: TGCGCCAGCAGCCTTCCCACAAGACTAGCGGGAGATTACAATGAGCAGTTCTTC.

The chain has TRBV9 and TRBJ2-3; D not resolved. CDR1 and CDR2 from the germline V gene are SGDLS and YYNGEE. The CDR3 has 15 amino acids. Trimming pared 2 bases from V and 3 bases from J, leaving 13 bases between. CDR3 amino acids: CASSVSPSLTDTQYF. CDR3 coding DNA: TGTGCCAGCAGCGTTTCCCCCTCGCTTACAGATACGCAGTATTTT.

Comment on this clone: Other nucleotide sequences from this sample produce the same CDR3. The V and J genes are TRBV18 and TRBJ2-3; 10 bases are a match to TRBD2. Germline V CDR1 and CDR2: KGHSH, LQKENI. The CDR3 is 16 residues long. V lost 1 base and J lost 1; bases outside the gene matches: 2. The CDR3 spells CASSPRLAGGTDTQYF. The CDR3 coding sequence is TGTGCCAGCTCACCACGGCTAGCGGGGGGCACAGATACGCAGTATTTT.

Comment on this clone: This CDR3 is also generated by other DNA sequences in the sample. V is TRBV9 and J is TRBJ2-2, with 9 nucleotides matching TRBD1. In germline, CDR1 is SGDLS, CDR2 YYNGEE. This CDR3 contains 16 residues. V lost 0 bases to trimming and J lost 0 bases; unmatched junction nucleotides: 0. The CDR3 here is CASSVGQGANTGELFF. The DNA for the CDR3 is TGTGCCAGCAGCGTAGGACAGGGGGCGAACACCGGGGAGCTGTTTTTT.

This rearrangement joins TRBV15 to TRBJ1-2, with 11 positions matching TRBD1. The germline CDR1 and CDR2 sequences are LNHNV and YYDKDF (reference sequence). The CDR3 extends over 15 amino acids. The V segment lost 3 bases and the J segment 4 bases; nucleotides outside the gene matches: 4. The CDR3 is CATSRGDRGSYGYTF. CDR3 nucleotides: TGTGCCACCAGCAGGGGGGACAGGGGGTCCTATGGCTACACCTTC. Looking up the rest from reference TRBV15 and TRBJ1-2 gives the full variable domain: DAMVIQNPRYQVTQFGKPVTLSCSQTLNHNVMYWYQQKSSQAPKLLFHYYDKDFNNEADTPDNFQSRRPNTSFCFLDIRSPGLGDTAMYLCATSRGDRGSYGYTFGSGTRLTVV.

This chain uses TRBV7-9 with TRBJ2-4; tentative D call: TRBD1 (6 bases). Germline loops: CDR1 SEHNR, CDR2 FQNEAQ (reference sequence). The V gene lost 5 bases and the J gene lost 5 bases, with 13 bases spanning the gap. The CDR3 is made up of 14 amino acids. CDR3 protein: CASSLGGFQNIQYF. In DNA form, the CDR3 reads TGTGCCAGCAGCCTAGGGGGTTTCCAAAACATTCAGTACTTC. Based on the CDR3 plus reference TRBV7-9 and TRBJ2-4, the full variable domain is DTGVSQNPRHKITKRGQNVTFRCDPISEHNRLYWYRQTLGQGPEFLTYFQNEAQLEKSRLLSDRFSAERPKGSFSTLEIQRTEQGDSAMYLCASSLGGFQNIQYFGAGTRLSVL.

The chain has TRBV5-1 and TRBJ2-6, with unresolved D. The germline V gene has CDR1 SGHRS and CDR2 YFSETQ. V was pared by 7 bases and J by 1 base, with 6 bases between. This CDR3 has 13 residues. Written as DNA, the CDR3 is TGCGCCAGCCGTGCTTCTGGGGCCAACGTCCTGACTTTC. Translated: CASRASGANVLTF.

This sequence joins TRBV5-1 and TRBJ2-5; D might be TRBD2 (6 bases). V was cut by 4 bases and J by 5 bases, with 15 bases left in between. Germline V CDR1 and CDR2: SGHRS, YFSETQ. The CDR3 extends over 14 amino acids. The CDR3 nucleotides are TGCGCCAGCAGCCTGGCCGGGACTGTGGAGACCCAGTACTTC. It is translated as CASSLAGTVETQYF.